These T cell receptor beta chains were read from a single sample in a study of beta chain features in type 1 diabetes. The repertoire was sequenced with immunoSEQ multiplex PCR; TCRdb's copy has only in-frame clones and lacks some. Of hundreds of thousands of clones detected, over 11% appear once; the ten largest clones hold 0.017%. The specimen was naive CD4+ T cells from blood. The receptors derive from a man aged 25 to 40 with type 1 diabetes. Each CDR3 is given with its conserved first and last residue. D genes are given only for firm matches. Clone size is not always given. Where it is, it says once, few, many or a class for expanded clones.

V gene	D gene	J gene	clone size	CDR3 protein	CDR3 DNA
TRBV5-6	NA	TRBJ1-5	few	CASSLQGGDQPQHF	TGTGCCAGCAGCCTACAGGGTGGGGATCAGCCCCAGCATTTT
TRBV4-1	NA	TRBJ2-3	few	CASSPQRLWDTQYF	TGCGCCAGCAGCCCTCAGCGGTTATGGGATACGCAGTATTTT
TRBV7-2	TRBD2	TRBJ2-5	few	CASSSTLGLGETQYF	TGTGCCAGCAGTTCTACGCTAGGACTAGGAGAGACCCAGTACTTC
TRBV30	NA	TRBJ2-5	once	CAWNPKRSKETQYF	TGTGCGTGGAATCCCAAGCGGAGCAAAGAGACCCAGTACTTC
TRBV20-1	NA	TRBJ2-3	few	CSAPRADTQYF	TGCAGTGCCCCGAGAGCAGATACGCAGTATTTT
TRBV5-4	TRBD2	TRBJ2-1	NA	CASSLVLAGGDEQFF	TGTGCCAGCAGCTTGGTACTAGCGGGAGGGGATGAGCAGTTCTTC
TRBV11-2	TRBD1	TRBJ1-5	few	CASSPRITGGYSNQPQHF	TGTGCCAGCAGCCCGCGCATTACAGGGGGTTATAGCAATCAGCCCCAGCATTTT
TRBV7-9	TRBD2	TRBJ2-1	few	CASRIAGGDEQFF	TGTGCCAGCAGGATAGCGGGAGGGGATGAGCAGTTCTTC
TRBV2	TRBD2	TRBJ2-1	NA	CASSGTSGSGEQFF	TGTGCCAGCAGTGGGACTAGCGGGAGTGGAGAGCAGTTCTTC
TRBV9	TRBD2	TRBJ2-3	NA	CASSVGVSGSTDTQYF	TGTGCCAGCAGCGTAGGAGTTAGCGGGAGCACAGATACGCAGTATTTT
TRBV7-2	TRBD2	TRBJ2-3	few	CASSLAHGGDTQYF	TGTGCCAGCAGCTTAGCCCACGGGGGGGATACGCAGTATTTT
TRBV28	NA	TRBJ2-7	few	CASSNTGDRIYEQYF	TGTGCCAGCAGCAATACAGGAGACCGAATCTACGAGCAGTACTTC
TRBV7-2	TRBD1	TRBJ2-7	NA	CASSPSGTGSGEQYF	TGTGCCAGCAGCCCCTCCGGGACAGGGAGTGGCGAGCAGTACTTC
TRBV2	NA	TRBJ1-2	NA	CASRATNEAGYTF	TGTGCCAGCAGGGCCACCAACGAGGCAGGCTACACCTTC
TRBV29-1	NA	TRBJ1-5	few	CSVGTSSNQPQHF	TGCAGCGTTGGGACTTCTAGCAATCAGCCCCAGCATTTT
TRBV9	NA	TRBJ2-2	few	CASSVTGRPGELFF	TGTGCCAGCAGCGTAACAGGGAGACCCGGGGAGCTGTTTTTT
TRBV6-6	TRBD1	TRBJ1-1	NA	CASFRQGTEAFF	TGTGCCAGCTTTCGACAGGGCACTGAAGCTTTCTTT
TRBV4-3	NA	TRBJ1-2	NA	CASSQADRNYGYTF	TGCGCCAGCAGCCAAGCGGACAGAAACTATGGCTACACCTTC
TRBV7-2	NA	TRBJ2-5	NA	CASSLMREEETQYF	TGTGCCAGCAGCTTAATGCGGGAAGAAGAGACCCAGTACTTC
TRBV7-9	NA	TRBJ2-1	NA	CASSLAPTGSGEQFF	TGTGCCAGCAGCTTAGCGCCCACAGGTTCAGGTGAGCAGTTCTTC
TRBV28	TRBD1	TRBJ2-7	few	CASSASLRDRVYEQYF	TGTGCCAGCAGTGCCTCATTAAGGGACAGGGTCTACGAGCAGTACTTC
TRBV7-9	TRBD2	TRBJ2-7	few	CASSSGTSGYEQYF	TGTGCCAGCAGCTCGGGGACTAGCGGCTACGAGCAGTACTTC
TRBV7-8	NA	TRBJ1-1	NA	CASSLAGARGTEAFF	TGTGCCAGCAGCTTAGCGGGGGCCCGAGGCACTGAAGCTTTCTTT
TRBV5-4	TRBD1	TRBJ2-7	few	CASSLAGDRVNYEQYF	TGTGCCAGCAGCTTGGCCGGGGACAGGGTAAACTACGAGCAGTACTTC
TRBV4-3	TRBD1	TRBJ1-3	NA	CASSRGPGQGTSNTIYF	TGCGCCAGCAGCCGCGGACCAGGACAGGGGACTTCGAACACCATATATTTT
TRBV10-3	TRBD2	TRBJ2-7	once	CAISGTSETYEQYF	TGTGCCATCAGTGGGACTAGCGAAACCTACGAGCAGTACTTC
TRBV29-1	NA	TRBJ2-4	NA	CSVEGISGKDIQYF	TGCAGCGTTGAAGGGATTTCAGGGAAAGACATTCAGTACTTC
TRBV4-3	TRBD1	TRBJ2-5	NA	CASSQDQMRTGKEETQYF	TGCGCCAGCAGCCAAGATCAGATGAGGACAGGGAAAGAAGAGACCCAGTACTTC
TRBV5-1	TRBD1	TRBJ1-2	NA	CASNRGAGGARDGYTF	TGCGCCAGCAACCGGGGGGCAGGGGGCGCCAGGGATGGCTACACCTTC
TRBV5-8	TRBD2	TRBJ2-1	few	CASSLKSSGNYNEQFF	TGTGCCAGCAGCTTGAAGTCTAGCGGAAATTACAATGAGCAGTTCTTC
TRBV19	NA	TRBJ2-1	few	CASSIRDLQFF	TGTGCCAGTAGTATCCGGGACTTACAGTTCTTC
TRBV30	TRBD2	TRBJ2-7	NA	CAWRLAGVYEQYF	TGTGCCTGGAGACTAGCGGGAGTGTACGAGCAGTACTTC
TRBV19	TRBD1	TRBJ1-4	few	CASSTPTGIGKLFF	TGTGCCAGTAGTACACCGACAGGGATCGGAAAACTGTTTTTT
TRBV9	TRBD1	TRBJ1-4	few	CASSAQGVEEKLFF	TGTGCCAGCAGCGCACAGGGGGTCGAGGAAAAACTGTTTTTT
TRBV19	NA	TRBJ2-5	NA	CASSMRDQETQYF	TGTGCCAGTAGTATGCGGGACCAAGAGACCCAGTACTTC
TRBV2	NA	TRBJ1-3	NA	CASTGSGNTIYF	TGTGCCAGCACCGGCTCTGGAAACACCATATATTTT
TRBV19	NA	TRBJ1-5	NA	CATAPLERNQPQHF	TGTGCCACCGCCCCTCTTGAGAGAAATCAGCCCCAGCATTTT
TRBV5-4	TRBD1	TRBJ2-7	NA	CASSWDRGAEQYF	TGTGCCAGCAGCTGGGACAGGGGAGCCGAGCAGTACTTC
TRBV5-4	TRBD1	TRBJ1-3	few	CASSLGRQGTGNTIYF	TGTGCCAGCAGCTTGGGGAGACAGGGAACTGGAAACACCATATATTTT
TRBV7-2	NA	TRBJ2-7	NA	CASSLGLERVEQYF	TGTGCCAGCAGCTTGGGTCTAGAGAGAGTGGAGCAGTACTTC
TRBV2	NA	TRBJ2-2	NA	CASSQLGQGTGELFF	TGTGCCAGCAGCCAACTGGGGCAGGGCACCGGGGAGCTGTTTTTT
TRBV19	NA	TRBJ2-7	few	CASGPGTPGPYEQYF	TGTGCCAGTGGACCCGGGACTCCTGGACCCTACGAGCAGTACTTC
TRBV18	NA	TRBJ1-5	NA	CASSPRPPTQHF	TGTGCCAGCTCACCGCGGCCGCCAACCCAGCATTTT
TRBV7-9	TRBD1	TRBJ1-4	few	CASSSAGTATNEKLFF	TGTGCCAGCAGTTCTGCCGGGACAGCAACTAATGAAAAACTGTTTTTT
TRBV28	NA	TRBJ2-7	NA	CASSFRIAPRYEQYF	TGTGCCAGCAGTTTTCGGATAGCGCCTAGGTACGAGCAGTACTTC
TRBV6-6	TRBD2	TRBJ2-1	NA	CASSYELAGAGNEQFF	TGTGCCAGCAGTTACGAACTAGCGGGAGCAGGCAATGAGCAGTTCTTC
TRBV28	TRBD2	TRBJ2-5	NA	CASRERDGEETQYF	TGTGCCAGCAGGGAGCGGGACGGGGAAGAGACCCAGTACTTC
TRBV2	TRBD2	TRBJ2-2	NA	CASRRTSGSVTGELFF	TGTGCCAGCAGACGGACTAGCGGGAGTGTCACCGGGGAGCTGTTTTTT
TRBV28	NA	TRBJ2-7	NA	CASNSGGPLIGQYF	TGTGCCAGCAATTCCGGGGGGCCCCTCATCGGGCAGTACTTC
TRBV6-6	NA	TRBJ1-2	NA	CASSPPRQIMNYGYTF	TGTGCCAGCAGTCCTCCGCGGCAGATCATGAACTATGGCTACACCTTC
TRBV10-3	NA	TRBJ2-6	few	CAISDRAGANVLTF	TGTGCCATCAGTGACAGGGCTGGGGCCAACGTCCTGACTTTC
TRBV4-3	TRBD1	TRBJ1-2	NA	CASSQNRGNYGYTF	TGCGCCAGCAGCCAAAACAGGGGGAACTATGGCTACACCTTC
TRBV28	NA	TRBJ1-4	NA	CASTPGTPEKLFF	TGTGCCAGCACCCCGGGGACACCTGAAAAACTGTTTTTT
TRBV30	TRBD1	TRBJ1-2	NA	CAWSAPRGLSGYTF	TGTGCCTGGAGTGCCCCCAGGGGGCTTAGCGGCTACACCTTC
TRBV2	NA	TRBJ2-3	few	CASTLQGGDTQYF	TGTGCCAGCACCCTCCAGGGGGGCGATACGCAGTATTTT